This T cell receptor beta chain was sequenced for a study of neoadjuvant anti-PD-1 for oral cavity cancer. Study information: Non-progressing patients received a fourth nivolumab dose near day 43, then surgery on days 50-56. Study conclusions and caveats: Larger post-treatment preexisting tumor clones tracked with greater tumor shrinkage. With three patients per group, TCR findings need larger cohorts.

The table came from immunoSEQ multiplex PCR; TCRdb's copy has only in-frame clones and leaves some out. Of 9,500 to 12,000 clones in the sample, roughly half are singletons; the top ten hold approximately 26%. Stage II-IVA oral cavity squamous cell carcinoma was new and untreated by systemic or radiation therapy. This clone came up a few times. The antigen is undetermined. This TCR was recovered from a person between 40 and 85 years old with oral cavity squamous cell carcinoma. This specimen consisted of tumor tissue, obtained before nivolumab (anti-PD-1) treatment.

The CDR3 sequence is CASSGQGRGGDEQFF. The CDR3 DNA is TGTGCCAGCAGCGGCCAAGGGCGGGGGGGTGATGAGCAGTTCTTC. The chain carries TRBV9 and TRBJ2-1, with 9 bases fitting TRBD2. Per the germline V gene, CDR1 is SGDLS and CDR2 is YYNGEE. V gave up 3 bases and J gave up 8 bases; unmatched junction bases: 9. The CDR3 runs to 15 residues.